The subject of this entry is one TCR beta chain. Its specificity is not known. The data stem from a study of cytomegalovirus exposure and HLA in healthy donors. Germline CDR1 is SGHRS and CDR2 is YFSETQ. This CDR3 is built from 13 residues. The V end lost 5 bases, the J end lost 4 bases, and 10 bases lay between the germline ends. Profiled with immunoSEQ multiplex PCR; TCRdb holds only in-frame clones, not every one. The sample yields about 140,000 clones, 80% to 90% seen once. Study-wide points: Subsequent analysis revealed that first-cohort TCR clusters tended to co-occur in the 95 to 150 validation repertoires.

The gene calls are TRBV5-1 and TRBJ1-5; D perhaps matches TRBD1 (6 bases). The receptor comes from a man in his late teens or twenties in good health and CMV-seronegative. The sample comprised PBMCs. CDR3 in DNA: TGCGCCAGCAGACTAGACAGGAATCAGCCCCAGCATTTT. It yields the protein CASRLDRNQPQHF.